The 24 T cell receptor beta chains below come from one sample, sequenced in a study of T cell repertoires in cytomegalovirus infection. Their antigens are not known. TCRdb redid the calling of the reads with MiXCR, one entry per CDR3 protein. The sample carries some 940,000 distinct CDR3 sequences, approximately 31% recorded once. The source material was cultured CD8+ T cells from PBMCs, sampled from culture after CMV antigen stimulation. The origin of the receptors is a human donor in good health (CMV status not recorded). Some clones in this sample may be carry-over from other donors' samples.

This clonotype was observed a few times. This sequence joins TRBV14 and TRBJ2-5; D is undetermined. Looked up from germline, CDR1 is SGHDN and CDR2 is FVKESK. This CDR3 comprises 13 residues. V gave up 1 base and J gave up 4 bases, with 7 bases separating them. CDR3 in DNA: TGTGCCAGCAGCCAAGCAGACCCAGAGACCCAGTACTTC. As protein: CASSQADPETQYF.

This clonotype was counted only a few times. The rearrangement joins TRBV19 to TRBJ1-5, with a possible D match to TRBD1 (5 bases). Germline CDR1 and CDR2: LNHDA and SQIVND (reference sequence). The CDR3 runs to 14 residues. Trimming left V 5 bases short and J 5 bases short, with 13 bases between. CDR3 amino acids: CASSPWDQYQPQHF. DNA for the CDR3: TGTGCCAGTAGTCCCTGGGACCAGTATCAGCCCCAGCATTTT. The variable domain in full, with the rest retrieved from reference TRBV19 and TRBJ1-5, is DGGITQSPKYLFRKEGQNVTLSCEQNLNHDAMYWYRQDPGQGLRLIYYSQIVNDFQKGDIAEGYSVSREKKESFPLTVTSAQKNPTAFYLCASSPWDQYQPQHFGDGTRLSIL.

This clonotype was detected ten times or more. DNA of the CDR3: TGTGCCAGCAGCCCGGACAGGGAGGGGAACACTGAAGCTTTCTTT. Translated: CASSPDREGNTEAFF. The chain links TRBV7-6 to TRBJ1-1, with 8 bases fitting TRBD1. There are 15 residues in the CDR3. Germline trimming cut 5 bases from V and 1 base from J; bases unmatched to any gene: 6. The germline gives CDR1 SGHVS, CDR2 FNYEAQ.

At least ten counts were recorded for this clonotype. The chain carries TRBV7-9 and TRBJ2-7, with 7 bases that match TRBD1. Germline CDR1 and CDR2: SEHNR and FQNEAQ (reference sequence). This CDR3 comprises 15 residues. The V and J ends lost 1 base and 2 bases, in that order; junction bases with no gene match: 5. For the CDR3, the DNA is TGTGCCAGCAGCTTAGGACAGGGTTCCCCCTACGAGCAGTACGTC. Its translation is CASSLGQGSPYEQYV.

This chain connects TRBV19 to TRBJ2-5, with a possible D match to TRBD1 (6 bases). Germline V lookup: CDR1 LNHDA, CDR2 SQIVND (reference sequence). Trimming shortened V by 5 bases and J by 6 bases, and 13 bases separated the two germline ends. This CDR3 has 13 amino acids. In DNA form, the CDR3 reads TGTGCCAGTAGTTCGAGCAGGGGAAAGACCCAGTACTTC. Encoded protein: CASSSSRGKTQYF.

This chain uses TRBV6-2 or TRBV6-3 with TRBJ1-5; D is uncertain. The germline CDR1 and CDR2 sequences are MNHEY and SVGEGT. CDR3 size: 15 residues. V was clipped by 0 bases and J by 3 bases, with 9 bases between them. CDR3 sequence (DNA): TGTGCCAGCAGTTACTCGAAGGTTCTCAATCAGCCCCAGCATTTT. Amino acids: CASSYSKVLNQPQHF.

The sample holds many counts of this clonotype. CDR3 sequence: CASSLAGADTQYF. CDR3 DNA sequence: TGTGCCAGCAGCTTAGCGGGGGCAGATACGCAGTATTTT. This chain uses TRBV7-8 with TRBJ2-3; perhaps D is TRBD1 or TRBD2 (5 bases each). CDR1 is SGHVS, CDR2 FQNEAQ, per germline. The V end lost 0 bases, the J end lost 4 bases, and 5 bases lay between the germline ends. CDR3 length: 13 residues.

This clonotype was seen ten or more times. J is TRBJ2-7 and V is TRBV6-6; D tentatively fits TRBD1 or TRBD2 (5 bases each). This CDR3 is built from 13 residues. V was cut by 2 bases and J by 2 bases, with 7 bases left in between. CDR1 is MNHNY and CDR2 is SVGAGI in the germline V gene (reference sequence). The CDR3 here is CASSYVGAYEQYV. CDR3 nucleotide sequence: TGTGCCAGCAGTTACGTGGGGGCCTACGAGCAGTACGTC.

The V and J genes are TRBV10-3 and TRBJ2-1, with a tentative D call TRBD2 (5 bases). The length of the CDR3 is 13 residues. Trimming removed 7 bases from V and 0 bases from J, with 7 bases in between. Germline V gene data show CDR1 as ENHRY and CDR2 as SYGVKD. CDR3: CAITSGSYNEQFF. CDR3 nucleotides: TGTGCCATCACAAGCGGCTCCTACAATGAGCAGTTCTTC.

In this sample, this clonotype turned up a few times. CDR3 nucleotide sequence: TGTGCCAGTAGTATAGAAGCCGCGCGGACTGAAGCTTTCTTT. Residues: CASSIEAARTEAFF. The V and J genes are TRBV19 and TRBJ1-1; D is unclear. V lost 0 bases, J lost 5 bases, and 10 bases lay in between. CDR1 and CDR2 (germline): LNHDA, SQIVND (reference sequence). The CDR3 has 14 amino acids.

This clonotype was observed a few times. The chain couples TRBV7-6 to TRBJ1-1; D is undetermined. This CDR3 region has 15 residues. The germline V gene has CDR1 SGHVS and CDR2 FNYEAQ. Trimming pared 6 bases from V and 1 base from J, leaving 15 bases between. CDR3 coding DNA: TGTGCCAGCAGTGCCCGAGTCCTTGGGAACACTGAAGCTTTCTTT. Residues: CASSARVLGNTEAFF.

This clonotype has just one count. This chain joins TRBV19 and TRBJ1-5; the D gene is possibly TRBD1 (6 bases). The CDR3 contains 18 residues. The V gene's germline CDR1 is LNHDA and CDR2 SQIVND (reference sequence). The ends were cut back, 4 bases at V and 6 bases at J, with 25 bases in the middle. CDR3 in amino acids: CASSREVQGFGARQPQHF. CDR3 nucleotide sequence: TGTGCCAGTAGTAGGGAAGTACAGGGATTCGGGGCTCGTCAGCCCCAGCATTTT.

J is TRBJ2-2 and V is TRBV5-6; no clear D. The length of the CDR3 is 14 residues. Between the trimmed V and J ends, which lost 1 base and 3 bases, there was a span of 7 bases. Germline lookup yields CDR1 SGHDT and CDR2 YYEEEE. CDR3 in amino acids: CASSLLSYTGELFF. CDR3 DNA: TGTGCCAGCAGCTTGTTAAGCTACACCGGGGAGCTGTTTTTT.

The CDR3 loop is CASRGGGGSNEQFF. The DNA for the CDR3 is TGTGCCAGCCGGGGCGGAGGCGGGAGCAATGAGCAGTTCTTC. The rearrangement uses TRBV7-6 and TRBJ2-1, with 7 bases fitting TRBD2. This CDR3 is built from 14 residues. V lost 8 bases and J lost 6; bases outside the gene matches: 10. Germline V gene sequence: CDR1 SGHVS, CDR2 FNYEAQ.

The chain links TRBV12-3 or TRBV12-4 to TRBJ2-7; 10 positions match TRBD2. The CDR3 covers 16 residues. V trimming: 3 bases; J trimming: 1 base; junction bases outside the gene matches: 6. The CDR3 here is CASSFTTSGDSYEQYF. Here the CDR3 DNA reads TGTGCCAGCAGTTTTACCACTAGCGGGGATTCCTACGAGCAGTACTTC.

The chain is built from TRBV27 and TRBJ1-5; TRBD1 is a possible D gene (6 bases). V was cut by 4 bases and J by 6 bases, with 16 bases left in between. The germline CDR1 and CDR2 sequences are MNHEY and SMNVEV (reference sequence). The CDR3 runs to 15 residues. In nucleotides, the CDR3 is TGTGCCAGCAGTTCTGGAGGGGGTGGGAGTCAGCCCCAGCATTTT. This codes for CASSSGGGGSQPQHF.

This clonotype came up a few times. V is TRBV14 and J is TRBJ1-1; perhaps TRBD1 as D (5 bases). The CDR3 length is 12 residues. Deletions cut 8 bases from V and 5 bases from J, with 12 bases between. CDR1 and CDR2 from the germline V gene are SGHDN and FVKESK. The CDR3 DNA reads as TGTGCCAGCGGACCGGGGGAAACTGAAGCTTTCTTT. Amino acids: CASGPGETEAFF.

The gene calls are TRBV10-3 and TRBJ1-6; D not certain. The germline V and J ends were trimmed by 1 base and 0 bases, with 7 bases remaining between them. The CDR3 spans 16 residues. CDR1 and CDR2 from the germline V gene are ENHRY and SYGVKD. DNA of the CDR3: TGTGCCATCAGTGAGTTATTTGTCTCCTATAATTCACCCCTCCACTTT. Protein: CAISELFVSYNSPLHF.

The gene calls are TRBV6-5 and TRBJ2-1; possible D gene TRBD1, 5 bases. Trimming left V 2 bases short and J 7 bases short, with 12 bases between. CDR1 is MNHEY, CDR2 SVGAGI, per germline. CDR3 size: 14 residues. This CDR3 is CASSYGTGWNEQFF. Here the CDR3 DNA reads TGTGCCAGCAGTTACGGTACAGGTTGGAATGAGCAGTTCTTC.

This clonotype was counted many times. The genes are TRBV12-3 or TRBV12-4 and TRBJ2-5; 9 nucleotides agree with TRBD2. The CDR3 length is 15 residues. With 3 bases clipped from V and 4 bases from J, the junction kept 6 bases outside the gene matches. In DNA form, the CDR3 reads TGTGCCAGCAGTTTGGCGGGGGGGCTCTTAGAGACCCAGTACTTC. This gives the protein CASSLAGGLLETQYF.

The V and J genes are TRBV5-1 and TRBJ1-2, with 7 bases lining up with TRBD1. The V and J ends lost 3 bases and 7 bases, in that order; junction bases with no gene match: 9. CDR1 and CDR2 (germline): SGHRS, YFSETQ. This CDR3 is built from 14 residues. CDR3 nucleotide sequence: TGCGCCAGCAGCTCTAAGGGGGCTGAAGGTGGCTACACCTTC. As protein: CASSSKGAEGGYTF.

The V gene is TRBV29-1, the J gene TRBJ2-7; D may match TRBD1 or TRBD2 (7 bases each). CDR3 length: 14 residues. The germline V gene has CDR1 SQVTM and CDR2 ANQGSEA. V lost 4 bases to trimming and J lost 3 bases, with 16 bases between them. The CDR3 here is CSVVGGDSNYEQYF. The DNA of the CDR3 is TGCAGCGTTGTGGGGGGGGACAGTAACTACGAGCAGTACTTC.

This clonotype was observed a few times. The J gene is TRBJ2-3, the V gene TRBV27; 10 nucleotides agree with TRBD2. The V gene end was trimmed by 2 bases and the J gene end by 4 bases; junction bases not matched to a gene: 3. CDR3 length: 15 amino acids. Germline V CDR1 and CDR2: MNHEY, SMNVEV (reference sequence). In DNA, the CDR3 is TGTGCCAGCAGTTTAGAAGCGGGGGGGTCAGATACGCAGTATTTT. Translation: CASSLEAGGSDTQYF.

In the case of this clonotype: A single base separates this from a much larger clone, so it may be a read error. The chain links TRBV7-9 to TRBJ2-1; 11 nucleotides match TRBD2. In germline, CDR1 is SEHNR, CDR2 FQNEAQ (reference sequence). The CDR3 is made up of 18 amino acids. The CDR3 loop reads CATQPGSGGVTLYHEQFF. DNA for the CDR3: TGTGCCACCCAGCCGGGTAGCGGGGGGGTGACCCTCTACCATGAGCAGTTCTTC.